This TCR beta chain derives from a study of T-cell memory formation after mild COVID-19 (dated by TCRdb to the early 2020s). As for the study more broadly: Most TCR sequence clusters were specific to one of the two donors. In a couple of donors, T-cell clones that expanded and contracted after mild COVID-19 were followed by sequencing TCRalpha and TCRbeta repertoires longitudinally. Two young, previously healthy adult volunteers made up the cohort, one male and one female. What the study reported, not specific to this receptor: Some responding clones were detected in pre-infection memory, which suggested that pre-existing cross-reactive memory T cells had joined the SARS-CoV-2 response. SARS-CoV-2 specificity was not confirmed for the second-wave clones peaking on day 37. Clones contracting from day 15 to 85 had balanced CD4/CD8 phenotypes, while a second wave expanding from day 15 to 37 was biased towards CD4+. Only two mild cases were covered in the study, and larger cohorts including severe cases with pre-infection samples were considered necessary. Contracting CD4+ clones were found mainly in CM and EM memory subsets, while CD8+ clones were enriched in EMRA.

This clonotype has at least ten counts. This receptor's antigen is unknown. Base quality data are lacking; no much larger clone is found one base away. PBMCs were isolated by Ficoll-Paque density gradient centrifugation. The sequencer was an Illumina NovaSeq 6000. TCRalpha and TCRbeta cDNA libraries were built by 5'RACE with constant-segment primers, adding sample barcodes and unique molecular identifiers. Trizol reagent was used to extract RNA from every sample. Amplification of the libraries took two PCR steps, and the second step added a second sample barcode plus Illumina TruSeq adapters. The libraries were sequenced on an Illumina NovaSeq using 2 x 150 bp paired-end reads. Per the original workflow: The reads were demultiplexed and collapsed into UMI-guided consensus sequences using migec v1.2.7. Using mixcr v2.1.11, UMI consensuses were aligned to TRA and TRB V and J templates and then assembled into clonotypes. Expanded or contracted clonotypes were those called significant by both edgeR and NoisET, with noise models trained on biological replicates. edgeR calls used a false discovery rate-adjusted p below 0.01 and a log2 fold-change threshold of 1. As an exploratory analysis of dynamics, max-normalized trajectories of the 1000 most abundant clonotypes were examined by PCA with hierarchical clustering. Separately sequenced CD4+ and CD8+ repertoires were used to assign a CD4 or CD8 phenotype to each responding clone. Through fastp at Q25 and MiXCR, TCRdb rebuilt clones from the public reads, retaining in-frame beta chains. Rows matching on CDR3 protein sequence are summarized as one entry with the most common DNA and genes. None of the V and J calls come from the authors' own analysis; TCRdb made them. The sample data list about 27,000 distinct CDR3 sequences, and just under 7.5% of these were observed just once. 11% to 15% of the sample is held by the ten biggest clonotypes.

Reading from cysteine to phenylalanine, the CDR3 counts 14 amino acids. Only the CDR3 DNA stays, 42 bases, in frame from base 1. From a lookup of the germline V gene (reference sequence), CDR1 and CDR2 are LNHDA and SQIVND. From V the trimming removes 5 bases and from J it removes 6 bases, while the gene matches leave 9 bases of the junction unaccounted for. The specimen sequenced was PBMCs or a T cell subset sorted from them (not recorded which). This receptor was identified in an adult woman who had mild COVID-19 (a few samples of this study predate the infection). The sample titles of this study are shuffled in the database, so cell type and time point are left out; the donor was told from shared clones. The rearrangement joined TRBV19 to TRBJ2-5; 7 central bases correspond to TRBD1. Read as DNA, the sequence is TGTGCCAGTAGTCCCACCGGGACAGCGAAGACCCAGTACTTC. Its protein reads: CASSPTGTAKTQYF.